The clone carrying this TCR beta chain has a count of ten or more. With 1 base clipped from V and 3 bases from J, the junction kept 6 bases outside the gene matches. From germline, CDR1 is DFQATT and CDR2 SNEGSKA (reference sequence). This CDR3 spans 14 amino acids. This entry comes from a study of Graves' ophthalmopathy and Graves' hyperthyroidism. Hyperthyroidism was new, under 2 months, in patients aged 18 to 65. Amplified TCR beta CDR3 regions were obtained using RNA transcripts as template. Second-round multiplex PCR came after first-round RT-PCR with HTBI primers. TCRdb independently ran MiXCR on the multiplex PCR reads; one entry per CDR3 protein. This repertoire shows 500,000 to 700,000 distinct CDR3 sequences, approximately 22% found once; its top ten account for around 6.9%.

This clonotype was obtained from a young woman with stable Graves' hyperthyroidism. Some clones in this sample may be carry-over from other donors' samples. Sequencing used peripheral blood. The gene calls are TRBV20-1 and TRBJ2-7, with TRBD1 matching 7 bases. DNA of the CDR3: TGCAGTGCTAGAGGGGCAGGGGGTGTCTACGAGCAGTACTTC. Amino acid sequence: CSARGAGGVYEQYF.